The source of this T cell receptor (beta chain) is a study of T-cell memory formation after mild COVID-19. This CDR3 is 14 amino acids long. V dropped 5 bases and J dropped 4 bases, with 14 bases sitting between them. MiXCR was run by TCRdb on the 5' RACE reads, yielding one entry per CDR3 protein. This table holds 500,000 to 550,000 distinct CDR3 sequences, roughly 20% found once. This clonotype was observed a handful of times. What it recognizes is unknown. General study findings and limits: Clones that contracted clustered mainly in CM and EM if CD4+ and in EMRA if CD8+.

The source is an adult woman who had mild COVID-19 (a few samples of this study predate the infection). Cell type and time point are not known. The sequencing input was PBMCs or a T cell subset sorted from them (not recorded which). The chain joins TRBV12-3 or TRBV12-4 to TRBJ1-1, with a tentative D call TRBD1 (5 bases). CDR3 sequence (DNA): TGTGCCAGCAGTGAGACAGAAGCTACCACTGAAGCTTTCTTT. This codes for CASSETEATTEAFF.